This T cell receptor (beta chain) was found in a study of T cell responses to AZD1222 COVID-19 vaccine. Germline V gives CDR1 LGHNT, CDR2 FRNRAP. This CDR3 has 12 residues. Profiling relied on immunoSEQ multiplex PCR, and the TCRdb table lists in-frame clones only, not all of them. The repertoire holds about 73,000 clones, with about 91% as singletons. To note about this clone: One junction end disagrees with the germline gene, perhaps due to a read error.

The clonotype originates from an adult who received the AZD1222 COVID-19 vaccine. The sample in question was peripheral blood, obtained 28 days after the second AZD1222 dose. V usage is TRBV12-5 and J usage is TRBJ1-2; the match to TRBD1 covers 7 bases. The CDR3 DNA is TGTGCTAGTGGTTTGACTCCGGGACAGTCGTCCTTC. Translating gives CASGLTPGQSSF.